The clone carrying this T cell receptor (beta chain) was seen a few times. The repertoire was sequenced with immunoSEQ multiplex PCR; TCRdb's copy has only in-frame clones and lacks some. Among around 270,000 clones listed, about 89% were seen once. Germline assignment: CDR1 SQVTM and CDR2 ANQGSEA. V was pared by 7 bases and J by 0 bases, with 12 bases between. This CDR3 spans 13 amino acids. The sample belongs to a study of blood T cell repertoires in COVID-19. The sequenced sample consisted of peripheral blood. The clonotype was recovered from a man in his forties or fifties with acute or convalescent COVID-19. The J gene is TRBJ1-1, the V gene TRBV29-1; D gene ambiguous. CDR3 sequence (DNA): TGCAGCGCAAAACAGATCATGAACACTGAAGCTTTCTTT. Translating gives CSAKQIMNTEAFF.